A selection of T cell receptor beta chains follows, all from one sample in a study of blood T cell repertoires in COVID-19. Sequenced by immunoSEQ multiplex PCR; TCRdb stores in-frame clones only, minus some. The sample lists about 59,000 clones; 65% to 80% were seen once. The sequenced sample consisted of peripheral blood. The receptors shown here come from a human donor in a cohort sampled during active COVID-19. Each CDR3 is given without its conserved first and last residue. D genes are given only for firm matches.

V gene	J gene	D gene	CDR3 protein
TRBV24-1	TRBJ2-3	TRBD2	ATRSGLAADTQY
TRBV3-1/TRBV3-2	TRBJ2-7	-	ASSQAASQGRSYEQY
TRBV27	TRBJ2-7	-	ASSPSNEQY
TRBV7-9	TRBJ2-7	TRBD2	ASSGRTSGISEQY
TRBV3-1/TRBV3-2	TRBJ2-5	-	ASSLGSGTRQTQY
TRBV4-2	TRBJ1-2	-	ASSQDSDYGYT
TRBV27	TRBJ2-7	TRBD2	ASSLWTSNNNEQY
TRBV19	TRBJ1-1	TRBD1	ASSIRVGTGQNTEAF
TRBV5-1	TRBJ2-7	-	ASSLALTSYEQY
TRBV5-4	TRBJ2-1	-	ASSSITRDNEQF
TRBV7-9	TRBJ1-4	TRBD1	ASSLGTGGKTNEKLF
TRBV6-5	TRBJ2-7	-	ASSYSAQGYEQY
TRBV7-3	TRBJ2-2	-	ASSPTEASTGELF
TRBV19	TRBJ2-2	TRBD2	ASGLAGLIIGELF
TRBV5-1	TRBJ2-3	-	ASSFAGRISDTQY
TRBV4-1	TRBJ2-1	-	ASSQDYGNEQF
TRBV28	TRBJ2-1	TRBD2	ASGSGTSGYNEQF
TRBV9	TRBJ2-5	TRBD2	ASSVGTSGSGLQETQY
TRBV19	TRBJ1-4	TRBD1	ASSEGQAATNEKLF
TRBV2	TRBJ2-7	TRBD1	ASSSGPGGSYEQY